This is a list of T cell receptor beta chains from one sample in a study of T cell repertoires in cytomegalovirus infection. TCRdb analysed the reads with MiXCR anew, one entry per CDR3 protein. The table has 300,000 or so distinct CDR3 sequences, approximately 25% seen once; the top ten hold 10% to 15%. These receptors have no known antigen. Sequenced material: cultured PBMCs, taken from culture after CMV antigen stimulation. The receptor set was obtained from a human donor in good health (CMV status not recorded). Some clones in this sample may be carry-over from other donors' samples. The conserved cysteine and the conserved F or W are not part of the CDR3 here. Fields, in order: CDR3 length, V gene, J gene, CDR3 protein.

16	TRBV5-1	TRBJ2-1	ASSPGLAGPRTYNEQF
10	TRBV11-3	TRBJ2-2	ASSLGMGELF
13	TRBV9	TRBJ2-1	ASSVDPASYNEQF
11	TRBV2	TRBJ2-3	AHWGDRTDTQY
10	TRBV11-3	TRBJ2-2	ASGGDGGELF
13	TRBV7-2	TRBJ2-1	ASSLDGTRTDEQF
11	TRBV6-2/TRBV6-3	TRBJ1-5	ASSRISNQPQH
15	TRBV5-6	TRBJ2-5	ASSGGLAGVTGETQY
15	TRBV7-2	TRBJ2-1	ASSLWSGHQDRNEQF
11	TRBV11-2	TRBJ1-4	ASSSVGYEKLF
13	TRBV7-2	TRBJ2-4	ASSVILGTKNIQY
14	TRBV11-2	TRBJ2-3	ASSYRLAGPTDTQY
11	TRBV12-3/TRBV12-4	TRBJ1-6	ASSEQGNSPLH
13	TRBV4-3	TRBJ1-1	ASSQNDLMNTEAF
13	TRBV7-6	TRBJ1-2	ASSPDRGLYYGYT
13	TRBV30	TRBJ1-6	AWTGEAGGYSPLH
15	TRBV7-9	TRBJ2-2	ASSLPPPAANTGELF
16	TRBV5-1	TRBJ1-3	ASKNGQGESLPGNTIY
11	TRBV10-2	TRBJ2-1	AITSGRATEQF
11	TRBV2	TRBJ2-6	ASIISGANVLT
14	TRBV28	TRBJ1-5	ASSLPGGVLGQPQH
11	TRBV20-1	TRBJ1-5	SAQVAGTRPQH
13	TRBV9	TRBJ2-7	ASSVYGTGADEQY
13	TRBV6-2/TRBV6-3	TRBJ2-1	ASSYSWTSYNEQF
11	TRBV11-2	TRBJ2-3	ARRGGRTDTQY
12	TRBV7-8	TRBJ2-3	ASSSQRAGDTQY
11	TRBV7-8	TRBJ1-1	ASSLEKNTEAF
12	TRBV7-6	TRBJ2-1	ASSLDLADNEQF
15	TRBV7-6	TRBJ2-5	ASSLGGTGSMRETQY
17	TRBV19	TRBJ2-1	ASSILGKRDSPNYNEQF
13	TRBV7-3	TRBJ1-1	ASSLAAPGDTEAF
11	TRBV7-9	TRBJ2-3	ATGGGPTDTQY
12	TRBV7-9	TRBJ2-7	ASSTGQGNVEQY
14	TRBV28	TRBJ2-3	ASSSQQGGNTDTQY
16	TRBV6-2/TRBV6-3	TRBJ2-1	ASSTSEALAGAVREQF
13	TRBV20-1	TRBJ1-1	SATLGTGWFTEAF
9	TRBV12-3/TRBV12-4	TRBJ2-3	ASSLIDTQY
12	TRBV10-3	TRBJ2-7	AISESARGSEQY
11	TRBV5-6	TRBJ1-1	ASTFSTNTEAF